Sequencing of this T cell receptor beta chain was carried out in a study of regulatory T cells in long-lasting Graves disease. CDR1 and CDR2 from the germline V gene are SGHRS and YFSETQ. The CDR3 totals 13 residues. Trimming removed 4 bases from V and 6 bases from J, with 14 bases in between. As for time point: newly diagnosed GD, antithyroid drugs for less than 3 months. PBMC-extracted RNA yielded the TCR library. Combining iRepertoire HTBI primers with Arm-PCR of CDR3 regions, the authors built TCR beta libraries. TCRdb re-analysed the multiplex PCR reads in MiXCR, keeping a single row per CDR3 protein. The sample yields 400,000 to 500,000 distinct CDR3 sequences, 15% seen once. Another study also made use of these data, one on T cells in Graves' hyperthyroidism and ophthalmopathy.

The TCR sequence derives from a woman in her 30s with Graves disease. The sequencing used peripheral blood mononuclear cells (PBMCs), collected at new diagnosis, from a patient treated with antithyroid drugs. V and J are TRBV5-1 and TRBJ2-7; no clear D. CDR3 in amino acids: CASSKFVGSEQYF. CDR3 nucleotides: TGCGCCAGCAGCAAATTTGTGGGTTCCGAGCAGTACTTC.